This is a list of T cell receptor beta chains from one sample in a study of T-cell reconstitution after alpha-beta-depleted transplantation in children. TCRdb recomputed calls from the PCR reads with MiXCR, one row per CDR3 protein. The sample records 610,000 or so distinct CDR3 sequences, 27% being singletons. This specimen consisted of PBMCs, obtained before TCRalphabeta/CD19-depleted stem cell transplant. The receptors originated from a boy under two years old with Wiskott-Aldrich syndrome, due to receive a stem cell transplant. The CDR3 runs from the conserved cysteine through the conserved F or W. The order of the fields is D gene, CDR3 length, clone size, J gene, V gene, CDR3 DNA, CDR3 protein. A D gene is named only where the DNA matches it firmly. For some rows the clone size is stated as once, few or many, or as a class when expanded; others skip it.

NA | 13 | many | TRBJ2-1 | TRBV5-1 | TGCGCCAGCAGCTTGGTCGGGGACAATGAGCAGTTCTTC | CASSLVGDNEQFF
TRBD2 | 20 | NA | TRBJ2-4 | TRBV28 | TGTGCCAGCAGTCCAACCCGACTAGCGGGTTCTGACCTAGCCAAAAACATTCAGTACTTC | CASSPTRLAGSDLAKNIQYF
NA | 13 | few | TRBJ2-1 | TRBV10-2 | TGCGCCAGCAGGGACCCCGCGTACAATGAGCAGTTCTTC | CASRDPAYNEQFF
NA | 14 | NA | TRBJ2-7 | TRBV18 | TGTGCCAGCTCACCCCGGACTATTACCTACGAGCAGTACTTC | CASSPRTITYEQYF
NA | 15 | NA | TRBJ2-6 | TRBV5-1 | TGCGCCAGCAGCTACCAGGGGACCGGGGCCAACGTCCTGACTTTC | CASSYQGTGANVLTF
NA | 14 | few | TRBJ2-1 | TRBV6-1 | TGTGCCAGCAGTGAATTAAACGGGTGGAATGAGCAGTTCTTC | CASSELNGWNEQFF
TRBD2 | 14 | many | TRBJ2-2 | TRBV20-1 | TGCAGTGCTAGACTAGCGGGGTACACCGGGGAGCTGTTTTTT | CSARLAGYTGELFF
TRBD1 | 12 | NA | TRBJ2-5 | TRBV20-1 | TGCAGTGCCCCGACACAGGGGGAGACCCAGTACTTC | CSAPTQGETQYF
NA | 16 | few | TRBJ1-1 | TRBV12-3/TRBV12-4 | TGTGCCAGCAGTTTAAAGACAGGTTTATGGGGCACTGAAGCTTTCTTT | CASSLKTGLWGTEAFF
NA | 16 | NA | TRBJ2-1 | TRBV20-1 | TGCAGTGCTAGAGTGAGAGACGGCTTCTCCTACAATGAGCAGTTCTTC | CSARVRDGFSYNEQFF
TRBD2 | 14 | many | TRBJ2-3 | TRBV20-1 | TGCAGTGCTACGCTAGCGGGGTCCACAGATACGCAGTATTTT | CSATLAGSTDTQYF
NA | 13 | few | TRBJ2-4 | TRBV12-3/TRBV12-4 | TGTGCCAGCGTCGGGCTAGCCAAAAACATTCAGTACTTC | CASVGLAKNIQYF
NA | 14 | NA | TRBJ1-1 | TRBV5-1 | TGCGCCAGCAGCTTGAGTCAGGGGCACACTGAAGCTTTCTTT | CASSLSQGHTEAFF
TRBD2 | 15 | NA | TRBJ2-7 | TRBV20-1 | TGCAGTGCTAGAGATCAGGGCGGGAGGTTCTACGAGCAGTACTTC | CSARDQGGRFYEQYF
NA | 14 | NA | TRBJ2-5 | TRBV5-1 | TGCGCCAGCAGTCTGACCAACTATTTGGGGACCCAGTACTTC | CASSLTNYLGTQYF
TRBD1 | 13 | few | TRBJ1-2 | TRBV10-3 | TGTGCCATCAGGGCGGACAGGGAAGGGGGCTACACCTTC | CAIRADREGGYTF
NA | 12 | NA | TRBJ2-7 | TRBV28 | TGTGCCAGCAGTTTATTTAACTACGAGCAGTACTTC | CASSLFNYEQYF
NA | 14 | NA | TRBJ2-7 | TRBV20-1 | TGCAGTGCTCCCGGCTGGGATGGAAGGTACGAGCAGTACTTC | CSAPGWDGRYEQYF
NA | 14 | NA | TRBJ1-2 | TRBV15 | TGTGCCACCAGCAGAGATTATACGTTCTATGGCTACACCTTC | CATSRDYTFYGYTF
TRBD2 | 14 | few | TRBJ2-1 | TRBV20-1 | TGCAGTGCTAGAGGGACTAGCGGGCCAGATGAGCAGTTCTTC | CSARGTSGPDEQFF
TRBD1 | 13 | few | TRBJ2-7 | TRBV12-3/TRBV12-4 | TGTGCCAGCGGGCGGACAGGGCCCTACGAGCAGTACTTC | CASGRTGPYEQYF
NA | 15 | few | TRBJ2-5 | TRBV24-1 | TGTGCCCCTAACTCATCTGGGGACCGTCAAGAGACCCAGTACTTC | CAPNSSGDRQETQYF
TRBD2 | 15 | few | TRBJ2-3 | TRBV5-1 | TGCGCCAGCAGCCTCGGGACTATAGCCACAGATACGCAGTATTTT | CASSLGTIATDTQYF
TRBD2 | 15 | NA | TRBJ2-1 | TRBV20-1 | TGCAGTGCTAGAGATATGAGCGGGAGGGCGAATGAGCAGTTCTTC | CSARDMSGRANEQFF
NA | 14 | NA | TRBJ1-1 | TRBV28 | TGTGCCAGCAGTTTCTCCGGGACCAACACTGAAGCTTTCTTT | CASSFSGTNTEAFF
NA | 15 | many | TRBJ2-2 | TRBV5-1 | TGCGCCAGCAGCTTGGCCGCTTTGAACACCGGGGAGCTGTTTTTT | CASSLAALNTGELFF
NA | 11 | NA | TRBJ1-1 | TRBV30 | TGTGCCTGGACCCCAGGCCCTGAAGCTTTCTTT | CAWTPGPEAFF
TRBD1 | 14 | NA | TRBJ2-5 | TRBV12-3/TRBV12-4 | TGTGCCAGCAGTTGGAGACAGGGTCCGGAGACCCAGTACTTC | CASSWRQGPETQYF
TRBD2 | 17 | NA | TRBJ2-3 | TRBV10-3 | TGTGCCATCGGGTGGACTAGCGGGAGTCCCTTAGCAGATACGCAGTATTTT | CAIGWTSGSPLADTQYF
NA | 16 | few | TRBJ2-5 | TRBV4-1 | TGCGCCAGCAGCCTCCTGCCCGTCCCTATTTGGGAGACCCAGTACTTC | CASSLLPVPIWETQYF
NA | 13 | few | TRBJ1-6 | TRBV27 | TGTGCCAGCATGCCAGGGTATAATTCACCCCTCCACTTT | CASMPGYNSPLHF
TRBD1 | 15 | NA | TRBJ2-3 | TRBV27 | TGTGCCAGCAGTTGGGACAGGGGAGGGAGAGATACGCAGTATTTT | CASSWDRGGRDTQYF
NA | 12 | few | TRBJ2-3 | TRBV7-8 | TGTGCCAGCAGCTTAGCCGTGCATACGCAGTATTTT | CASSLAVHTQYF
NA | 14 | few | TRBJ2-7 | TRBV7-8 | TGTGCCAGCAGGGAAGGGACGGGGCCCTACGAGCAGTACTTC | CASREGTGPYEQYF
TRBD2 | 15 | few | TRBJ2-7 | TRBV10-3 | TGTGCCACTACACAACTAGCGGGAGGGTTTAACGAGCAGTACTTC | CATTQLAGGFNEQYF
NA | 12 | NA | TRBJ1-1 | TRBV5-1 | TGCGCCAGCAGCTTGGTGGGGGAAGCAGCTTTCTTT | CASSLVGEAAFF
NA | 13 | NA | TRBJ2-7 | TRBV27 | TGTGCCACCTTAAAAGACGGCTCCTACGAGCAGTACTTC | CATLKDGSYEQYF
NA | 13 | NA | TRBJ1-2 | TRBV29-1 | TGCAGCGTGAACTCACGATTAACCTATGGCTACACCTTC | CSVNSRLTYGYTF
TRBD2 | 14 | NA | TRBJ2-1 | TRBV5-1 | TGCGCCAGCAGCTTGTTGATTACTAGCGGTTGGCAGTTCTTC | CASSLLITSGWQFF
NA | 15 | few | TRBJ1-3 | TRBV7-9 | TGTGCCAGCAGCTTAATGTGGGACGGCGGAAACACCATATATTTT | CASSLMWDGGNTIYF
NA | 13 | NA | TRBJ2-7 | TRBV5-1 | TGCGCCAGCAGTTTACCTAACAGCTACGAGCAGTACTTC | CASSLPNSYEQYF
NA | 16 | few | TRBJ2-7 | TRBV7-2 | TGTGCCAGCAGCTTGGTAGGAGGCAGGGCCTCCTACGAGCAGTACTTC | CASSLVGGRASYEQYF
TRBD2 | 17 | few | TRBJ2-3 | TRBV27 | TGTGCCAGCAGTTTATCGGGAGCGGGAGGTCGGACAGATACGCAGTATTTT | CASSLSGAGGRTDTQYF
NA | 16 | NA | TRBJ2-5 | TRBV5-1 | TGCGCCAGCAGCTTGGCCGGGGTGGGCAGACAAGAGACCCAGTACTTC | CASSLAGVGRQETQYF
NA | 13 | few | TRBJ2-3 | TRBV20-1 | TGCAGTGGAGAAGCCAGTTACACAGATACGCAGTATTTT | CSGEASYTDTQYF
TRBD2 | 14 | NA | TRBJ2-3 | TRBV20-1 | TGCAGTGCTAGAGGAGCGGGAACCACAGATACGCAGTATTTT | CSARGAGTTDTQYF
NA | 15 | NA | TRBJ2-1 | TRBV5-1 | TGCGCCAGCAGCTTGGCCACTAGAGCCTACAATGAGCAGTTCTTC | CASSLATRAYNEQFF